This TCR beta chain was captured by sequencing in a study of human T cells and chemical hapten exposure. This clonotype has a handful of counts. Its target is not known. V lost 5 bases and J lost 4; bases outside the gene matches: 6. This CDR3 is built from 14 residues. Time point in this sample: pre-sensitization, week 0. Treatment of the sample: therapeutic diphenylcyclopropenone sensitization with weekly scalp DPC. TCRdb used MiXCR to reprocess the RACE reads, holding one entry per CDR3 protein. The data hold 84,000 or so distinct CDR3 sequences, with around 7.9% observed a single time. Study findings and constraints: Donors in the study had alopecia, meaning their immune response may differ from healthy people's.

This receptor was taken from a man between 40 and 49 years old with alopecia areata. Some clones in this sample may be carry-over from other donors' samples. V and J are TRBV12-3 or TRBV12-4 and TRBJ1-2, with TRBD1 identical over 8 bases. The sequenced sample was whole blood, obtained in connection with sensitization to the hapten diphenylcyclopropenone (DPC). The CDR3 spells CASSGQGRIYGYTF. The CDR3 nucleotides read TGTGCCAGCAGTGGACAGGGTAGAATCTATGGCTACACCTTC.